These 3 T cell receptor beta chains were sequenced from one sample in a study of cytomegalovirus exposure and HLA in healthy donors. Use of 60 Vbeta and 13 Jbeta primers characterized the PCR. Repertoires were generated with immunoSEQ multiplex PCR, while TCRdb's copy carries only in-frame clones and drops some. The sample records fewer than 150,000 clones, approximately 76% being singletons. Sequenced input: PBMCs. The receptors stem from a man in his fifties in good health and CMV-seropositive.

A few counts support this clone. The chain joins TRBV7-9 to TRBJ2-3; tentatively, D is TRBD2 (6 bases). Germline CDR1 SEHNR, CDR2 FQNEAQ (reference sequence). The CDR3 has 17 residues. Between the trimmed V and J ends, which lost 1 base and 1 base, there was a span of 15 bases. The CDR3 protein is CASSLGATGARTDTQYF. CDR3 nucleotides: TGTGCCAGCAGCTTAGGGGCAACGGGAGCCCGCACAGATACGCAGTATTTT.

The chain links TRBV5-1 to TRBJ1-4; 7 bases agree with TRBD1. This CDR3 has 14 residues. V shed 4 bases and J 8 bases; nucleotides not matched to a gene: 8. Germline V gene data show CDR1 as SGHRS and CDR2 as YFSETQ. CDR3 sequence (DNA): TGCGCCAGCAGCAGAGGGGGCAGGGGGGAAAAACTGTTTTTT. Its translation is CASSRGGRGEKLFF.

The chain joins TRBV14 to TRBJ2-7, with 12 bases fitting TRBD2. The CDR3 extends over 17 amino acids. The V gene's germline CDR1 is SGHDN and CDR2 FVKESK. Trimming took 0 bases from V and 4 from J; bases not matched to a gene: 7. DNA for the CDR3: TGTGCCAGCAGCCAAGACCGCGCTAGCGGGAGGGGTTACGAGCAGTACTTC. Its translation: CASSQDRASGRGYEQYF.